Shown below are 19 T cell receptor beta chains from a single sample sequenced in a study of blood T cells in healthy people across ages. PCR was performed a second time for about 7 to 12 cycles using a sample-barcoded 5' primer and a J-beta primer mix. TCRdb reprocessed the 5' RACE reads with MiXCR, giving one entry per CDR3 protein. Of about 700,000 distinct CDR3 sequences in the sample, 32% were seen once. The sample comprised blood. The receptors derive from a woman older than 75 in good health.

This clonotype was counted between two and nine times. The chain recombines TRBV20-1 with TRBJ1-4; perhaps TRBD1 as D (5 bases). CDR1 is DFQATT and CDR2 is SNEGSKA in the germline V gene (reference sequence). V lost 6 bases and J 4 bases, leaving 15 bases between the germline ends. This CDR3 comprises 14 residues. The CDR3 loop reads CSARWEDINEKLFF. CDR3 sequence (DNA): TGCAGTGCACGGTGGGAGGACATTAATGAAAAACTGTTTTTT.

This clonotype was seen repeatedly, ten times or more. The chain is built from TRBV9 and TRBJ2-5; the D gene is possibly TRBD2 (7 bases). This CDR3 spans 16 amino acids. Trimming removed 2 bases from V and 5 bases from J, with 19 bases in between. The germline V gene has CDR1 SGDLS and CDR2 YYNGEE. Here the CDR3 reads CASSVQGGATAETQYF. CDR3 nucleotide sequence: TGTGCCAGCAGCGTCCAAGGGGGGGCGACCGCGGAGACCCAGTACTTC.

V is TRBV7-9 and J is TRBJ2-1; D might be TRBD1 or TRBD2, each matching 5 bases. V lost 5 bases, J lost 3 bases, and 29 bases lay in between. Looked up from germline, CDR1 is SEHNR and CDR2 is FQNEAQ (reference sequence). The CDR3 extends over 20 amino acids. This CDR3 reads CASSLESRGAGFLFYNEQFF. The CDR3 DNA follows: TGTGCCAGCAGCCTAGAAAGTAGAGGGGCAGGGTTTCTTTTCTACAATGAGCAGTTCTTC.

This rearrangement joins TRBV11-2 to TRBJ2-3, with D perhaps assigned TRBD1 or TRBD2 (5 bases each). V lost 7 bases to trimming and J lost 2 bases, with 22 bases between them. Germline loops: CDR1 SGHAT, CDR2 FQNNGV. CDR3 length: 17 amino acids. CDR3 residues: CASNSRGFRVPTDTQYF. The CDR3 region has the DNA TGTGCCAGCAACTCCCGAGGGTTCAGGGTCCCCACAGATACGCAGTATTTT.

The gene calls are TRBV3-1 and TRBJ2-1, with 14 positions matching TRBD2. CDR1 and CDR2 from the germline V gene are LGHDT and YNNKEL (reference sequence). The CDR3 spans 17 residues. The V and J ends lost 0 bases and 4 bases, in that order; junction bases with no gene match: 2. The CDR3: CASSQDGLAGGYNEQFF. In nucleotides, the CDR3 is TGTGCCAGCAGCCAAGATGGACTAGCGGGAGGTTACAATGAGCAGTTCTTC.

The table lists this clonotype with many counts. The J gene is TRBJ2-1, the V gene TRBV29-1; D is uncertain. Germline CDR1 reads SQVTM; CDR2 reads ANQGSEA. The CDR3 consists of 14 residues. Trimming shortened V by 6 bases and J by 1 base, and 13 bases separated the two germline ends. The DNA for the CDR3 is TGCAGCGTCCAACTGGGTCGGTCCTACAATGAGCAGTTCTTC. It is translated as CSVQLGRSYNEQFF.

There are many counts of this clonotype. The V call is TRBV6-6, the J call TRBJ2-1; TRBD1 agrees at 9 bases. The CDR3 is made up of 15 amino acids. After removal of 0 bases from V and 6 bases from J, the junction contained 3 bases not matched to a gene. Per germline, CDR1 MNHNY and CDR2 SVGAGI (reference sequence). The CDR3 protein is CASSYSGQGINEQFF. The CDR3 bases are TGTGCCAGCAGTTACTCAGGACAGGGGATCAATGAGCAGTTCTTC.

This clonotype was seen repeatedly, ten times or more. The chain couples TRBV20-1 to TRBJ1-2; 9 nucleotides align to TRBD1. Trimming at V came to 0 bases and at J to 0 bases, leaving 8 bases not matched to a gene. CDR1 is DFQATT, CDR2 SNEGSKA, per germline (reference sequence). This CDR3 spans 17 amino acids. In DNA form, the CDR3 reads TGCAGTGCTAGAGATACGACCAGGACAGGGGCTAACTATGGCTACACCTTC. As protein: CSARDTTRTGANYGYTF.

This clonotype was picked up many times. Mismatch with germline at one junction end may stem from a read error. V and J are TRBV20-1 and TRBJ2-1; D possibly uses TRBD1 or TRBD2 (5 bases each). There are 13 residues in the CDR3. Germline V gene data show CDR1 as DFQATT and CDR2 as SNEGSKA (reference sequence). DNA of the CDR3: TGCAGTGCTCTACCCGGGACGTACAGTGAGCAGTTCTTC. Translation: CSALPGTYSEQFF.

This clonotype was observed at least ten times. The chain carries TRBV6-1 and TRBJ2-1, with D uncertain. From germline, CDR1 is MNHNS and CDR2 SASEGT. The CDR3 runs 16 residues. V lost 2 bases to trimming and J lost 3 bases, with 14 bases between them. The CDR3 here is CASSEQPQLLYNEQFF. In DNA form, the CDR3 reads TGTGCCAGCAGTGAACAGCCACAGTTACTCTACAATGAGCAGTTCTTC.

Only a few counts were recorded for this clonotype. This chain connects TRBV4-1 to TRBJ1-6; TRBD1 might be the D (5 bases). Germline-derived CDR1 and CDR2 are MGHRA and YSYEKL. With 1 base removed from V and 7 bases from J, the gap between germline ends came to 11 bases. This CDR3 contains 15 residues. The CDR3 sequence is CASSQVSGSNSPLHF. In DNA, the CDR3 is TGCGCCAGCAGCCAAGTATCAGGGAGCAATTCACCCCTCCACTTT.

This clonotype turned up a few times. The chain links TRBV18 to TRBJ1-1, with D uncertain. V lost 3 bases, J lost 5 bases, and 16 bases lay in between. Germline lookup yields CDR1 KGHSH and CDR2 LQKENI. The CDR3 spans 15 residues. The CDR3 DNA reads as TGTGCCAGCTCACCCGGCAATCGGTTCCCAACTGAAGCTTTCTTT. Translation: CASSPGNRFPTEAFF.

Of note for this clonotype: Given the absence of the conserved phenylalanine or tryptophan at the CDR3 end, a read error is likely. The rearrangement uses TRBV5-1 and TRBJ2-7; D is undetermined. Per germline, CDR1 SGHRS and CDR2 YFSETQ. This CDR3 comprises 12 residues. The ends were cut back, 3 bases at V and 6 bases at J, with 10 bases in the middle. CDR3 DNA: TGCGCCAGCAGCTACCTGGTTGGCGAGCAGTACAAC. Translation gives CASSYLVGEQYN.

The chain couples TRBV19 to TRBJ1-2; unclear D gene. Per the germline V gene, CDR1 is LNHDA and CDR2 is SQIVND (reference sequence). V was cut by 7 bases and J by 3 bases, with 15 bases left in between. This CDR3 is built from 14 residues. The CDR3 loop is CASKKTALDYGYTF. In DNA, the CDR3 is TGTGCCAGTAAAAAAACAGCTCTTGACTATGGCTACACCTTC.

The genes are TRBV28 and TRBJ2-5, with D possibly being TRBD2 (6 bases). The germline gives CDR1 MDHEN, CDR2 SYDVKM. V lost 5 bases, J lost 4 bases, and 11 bases lay in between. The CDR3 length is 13 residues. The CDR3 region has the DNA TGTGCCAGCAGTCCGGGAGAACGAGAGACCCAGTACTTC. Encoded protein: CASSPGERETQYF.

This clonotype was detected many times. V usage is TRBV4-1 and J usage is TRBJ2-3, with D unclear. Germline loops: CDR1 MGHRA, CDR2 YSYEKL. This CDR3 comprises 14 residues. Deletions cut 4 bases from V and 2 bases from J, with 10 bases between. In nucleotides, the CDR3 is TGCGCCAGCAGCCCACAGCGATTCACAGATACGCAGTATTTT. It encodes CASSPQRFTDTQYF.

Only a few counts were recorded for this clonotype. V is TRBV3-1 and J is TRBJ1-1; D is ambiguous. This CDR3 contains 14 residues. CDR1 is LGHDT and CDR2 is YNNKEL in the germline V gene (reference sequence). V lost 4 bases, J lost 7 bases, and 16 bases lay in between. As DNA, the CDR3 is TGTGCCAGCAGCCCCCCTAACTCGGGTATTGAAGCTTTCTTT. Its protein is CASSPPNSGIEAFF.

This clonotype was counted many times. V is TRBV20-1 and J is TRBJ2-7; either TRBD1 or TRBD2 may supply D (5 bases each). The CDR3 has 14 residues. Per germline, CDR1 DFQATT and CDR2 SNEGSKA (reference sequence). V lost 1 base, J lost 0 bases, and 10 bases lay in between. CDR3 coding DNA: TGCAGTGCTAGAGTTGGGGGTAGCTCCTACGAGCAGTACTTC. This sequence encodes CSARVGGSSYEQYF.

With respect to this clonotype: Germline and junction disagree at one end, which may indicate a read error. This chain connects TRBV3-1 to TRBJ1-4, with a tentative D call TRBD1 (6 bases). Germline loops: CDR1 LGHDT, CDR2 YNNKEL (reference sequence). CDR3 length: 16 residues. The CDR3 spells CAGSQLQGSGREKLFF. The CDR3 DNA reads TGTGCCGGCAGCCAACTACAGGGAAGTGGAAGGGAAAAACTGTTTTTT. Full variable domain (outside the CDR3, taken from reference TRBV3-1 and TRBJ1-4): DTAVSQTPKYLVTQMGNDKSIKCEQNLGHDTMYWYKQDSKKFLKIMFSYNNKELIINETVPNRFSPKSPDKAHLNLHINSLELGDSAVYFCAGSQLQGSGREKLFFGSGTQLSVL.